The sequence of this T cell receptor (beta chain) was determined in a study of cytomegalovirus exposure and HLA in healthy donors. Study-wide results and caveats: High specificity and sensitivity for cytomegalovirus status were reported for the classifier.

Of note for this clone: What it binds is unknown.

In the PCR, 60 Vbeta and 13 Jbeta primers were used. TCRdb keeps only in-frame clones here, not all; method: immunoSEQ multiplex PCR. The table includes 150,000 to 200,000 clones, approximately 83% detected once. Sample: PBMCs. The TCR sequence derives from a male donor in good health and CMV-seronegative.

The DNA for the CDR3 is TGTGCCACCAGCCTAGACAGGGAGCTCTACGAGCAGTACTTC. This encodes CATSLDRELYEQYF. This chain links TRBV15 with TRBJ2-7; 7 bases map to TRBD1. Germline assignment: CDR1 LNHNV and CDR2 YYDKDF (reference sequence). CDR3 length: 14 amino acids. V was clipped by 5 bases and J by 3 bases; unmatched bases: 7.